A single TCR beta chain is shown here with its context. This entry belongs to a study of blood T cell repertoires in COVID-19. Across the whole study: COVID-19 samples, acute and convalescent, were from the United States, Italy and Spain. PBMCs, B-cell-depleted T cells, or T cells provided the cDNA or gDNA that made up the material.

Original analysis: Nucleated cell counts were estimated from reference gene primer amplification. Method: immunoSEQ multiplex PCR; TCRdb's copy keeps in-frame clones and lacks some. The V and J calls and the clone size are those of that table, but D and trimming were determined from the DNA. The sample includes over 35,000 clones, 80% to 90% of them seen just once. V gave up 7 bases and J gave up 3 bases, with 19 bases separating them. Germline values: CDR1 LGHNT, CDR2 FRNRAP. This CDR3 comprises 15 residues. The source is an elderly woman with COVID-19, enrolled during active disease. The sequencing sample was made of peripheral blood. The chain employs TRBV12-5 and TRBJ2-7, with D tentatively TRBD2 (5 bases). The CDR3 sequence: CASAAGREMRYEQYF. CDR3 in DNA: TGTGCTAGTGCTGCCGGCCGGGAAATGCGCTACGAGCAGTACTTC.